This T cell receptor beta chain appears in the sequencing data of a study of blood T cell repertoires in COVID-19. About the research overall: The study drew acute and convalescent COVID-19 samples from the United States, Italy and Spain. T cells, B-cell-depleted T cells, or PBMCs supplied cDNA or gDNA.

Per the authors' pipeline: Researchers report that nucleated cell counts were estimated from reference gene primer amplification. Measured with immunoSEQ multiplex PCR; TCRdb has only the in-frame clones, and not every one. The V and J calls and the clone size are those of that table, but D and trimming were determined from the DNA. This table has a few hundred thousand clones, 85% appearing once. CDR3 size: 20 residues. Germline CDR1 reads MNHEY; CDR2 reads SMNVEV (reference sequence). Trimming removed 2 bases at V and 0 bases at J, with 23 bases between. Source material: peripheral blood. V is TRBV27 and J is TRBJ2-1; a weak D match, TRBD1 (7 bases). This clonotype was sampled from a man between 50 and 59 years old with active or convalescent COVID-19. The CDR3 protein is CASSLKIGQAGWGSYNEQFF. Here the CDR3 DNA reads TGTGCCAGCAGTTTAAAGATAGGACAGGCGGGATGGGGCTCCTACAATGAGCAGTTCTTC.